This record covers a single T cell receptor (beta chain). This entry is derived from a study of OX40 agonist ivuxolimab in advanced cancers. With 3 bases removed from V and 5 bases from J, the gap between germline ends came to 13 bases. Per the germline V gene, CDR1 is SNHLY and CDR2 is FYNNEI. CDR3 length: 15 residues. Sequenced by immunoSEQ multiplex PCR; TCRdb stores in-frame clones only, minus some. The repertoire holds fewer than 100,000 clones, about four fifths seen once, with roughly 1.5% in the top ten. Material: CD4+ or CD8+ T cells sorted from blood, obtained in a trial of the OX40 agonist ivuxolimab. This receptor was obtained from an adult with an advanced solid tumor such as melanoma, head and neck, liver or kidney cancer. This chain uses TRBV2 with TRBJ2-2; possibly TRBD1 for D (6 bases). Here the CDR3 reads CASSEVQGETGELFF. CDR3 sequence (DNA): TGTGCCAGCAGTGAGGTACAGGGAGAGACCGGGGAGCTGTTTTTT.